The clone carrying this T cell receptor (beta chain) has at least ten counts. The antigen remains undetermined. These data belong to a study of T cell repertoires in cytomegalovirus infection. The V end was cut by 5 bases, the J end by 7 bases, with 15 bases between. The CDR3 has 14 residues. CDR1 is MGHRA and CDR2 is YSYEKL in the germline V gene. Study-level findings and limits: Cumulative public TCR beta family frequency identified carriers of CMV plus the relevant HLA. HLA-C-restricted CMV clonotypes gave the most frequent clonotype in two of eight donors.

MiXCR, applied by TCRdb to the reads, yields one record per CDR3 protein. The sample contains roughly 500,000 distinct CDR3 sequences, approximately 16% of which appear only once. Sample: CD8+ T cells from PBMCs. V is TRBV4-1 and J is TRBJ2-1, with D tentatively TRBD1 or TRBD2 (6 bases each). This TCR came from a human donor in good health (CMV status not recorded). Some clones in this sample may be carry-over from other donors' samples. In nucleotides, the CDR3 is TGCGCCAGCAGCACAAGGGGGGCGGGAAATGAGCAGTTCTTC. Encoded protein: CASSTRGAGNEQFF.